This T cell receptor beta chain was sequenced in a study of T cells in women clearing cervical HPV infection. Here immunoSEQ multiplex PCR was the method, and the copy in TCRdb shows in-frame clones only, minus some. This table holds about 23,000 clones. Sequenced input: blood buffy coat. The TCR originated in a woman between 18 and 75 years old with a cervical HPV16 infection that either progressed to CIN3+ or cleared (not recorded which).

CDR3 amino acids: CASSSTGTGANIQYF. The CDR3 bases that were read are TGCGCCAGCAGCTCCACCGGGACAGGGGCAAACATT. V usage is TRBV5-1 and J usage is TRBJ2-4, with 10 positions matching TRBD1. The observed sequence ends 3 residues before the CDR3 terminus, with the missing tail filled in from the germline J gene. V lost 3 bases to trimming and J lost 6 bases; unmatched junction nucleotides: 6. Germline V gives CDR1 SGHRS, CDR2 YFSETQ. The CDR3 is 15 residues long. The whole variable domain, remainder taken from reference TRBV5-1 and TRBJ2-4, is KAGVTQTPRYLIKTRGQQVTLSCSPISGHRSVSWYQQTPGQGLQFLFEYFSETQRNKGNFPGRFSGRQFSNSRSEMNVSTLELGDSALYLCASSSTGTGANIQYFGAGTRLSVL.